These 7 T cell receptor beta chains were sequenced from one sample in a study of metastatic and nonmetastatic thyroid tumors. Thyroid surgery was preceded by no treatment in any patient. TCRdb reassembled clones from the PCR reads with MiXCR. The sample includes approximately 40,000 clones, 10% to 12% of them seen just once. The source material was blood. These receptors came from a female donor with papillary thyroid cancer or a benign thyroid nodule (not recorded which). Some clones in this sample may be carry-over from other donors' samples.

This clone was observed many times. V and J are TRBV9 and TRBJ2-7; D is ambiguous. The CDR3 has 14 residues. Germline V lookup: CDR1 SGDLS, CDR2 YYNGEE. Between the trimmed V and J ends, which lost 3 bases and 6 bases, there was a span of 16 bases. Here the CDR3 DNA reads TGTGCCAGCAGCGCGCCCAATCAAGGAACCGAGCAGTACTTC. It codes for CASSAPNQGTEQYF.

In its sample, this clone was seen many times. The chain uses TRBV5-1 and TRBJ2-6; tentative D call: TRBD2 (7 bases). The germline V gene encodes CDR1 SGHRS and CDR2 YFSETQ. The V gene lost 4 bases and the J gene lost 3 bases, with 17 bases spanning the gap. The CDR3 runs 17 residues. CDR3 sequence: CASSPGVVAGGANVLTF. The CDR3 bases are TGCGCCAGCAGCCCAGGGGTAGTAGCGGGTGGGGCCAACGTCCTGACTTTC.

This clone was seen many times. CDR3 coding DNA: TGCAGTGCTAGAGACACCAAGACTAGCGGATACGAGCAGTACTTC. This encodes CSARDTKTSGYEQYF. The chain uses TRBV20-1 and TRBJ2-7, with 9 positions matching TRBD2. V was clipped by 0 bases and J by 4 bases; unmatched bases: 7. Germline CDR1 reads DFQATT; CDR2 reads SNEGSKA (reference sequence). The CDR3 is made up of 15 amino acids.

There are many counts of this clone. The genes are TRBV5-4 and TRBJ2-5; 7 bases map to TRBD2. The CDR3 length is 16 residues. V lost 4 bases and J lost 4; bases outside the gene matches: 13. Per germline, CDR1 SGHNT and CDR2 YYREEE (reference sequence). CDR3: CASSTGRGLKGETQYF. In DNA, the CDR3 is TGTGCCAGCAGCACGGGTCGGGGACTAAAGGGAGAGACCCAGTACTTC.

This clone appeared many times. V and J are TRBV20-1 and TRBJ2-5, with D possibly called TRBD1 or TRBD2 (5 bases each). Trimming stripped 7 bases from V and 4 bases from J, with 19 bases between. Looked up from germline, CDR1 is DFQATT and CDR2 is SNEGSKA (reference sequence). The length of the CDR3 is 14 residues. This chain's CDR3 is CSGDPYVGGETQYF. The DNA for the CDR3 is TGCAGTGGGGACCCGTATGTAGGAGGAGAGACCCAGTACTTC.

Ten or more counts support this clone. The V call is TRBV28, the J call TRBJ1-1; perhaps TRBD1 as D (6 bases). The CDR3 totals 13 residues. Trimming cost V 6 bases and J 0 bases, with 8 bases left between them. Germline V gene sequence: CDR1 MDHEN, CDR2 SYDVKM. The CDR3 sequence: CASRQGLNTEAFF. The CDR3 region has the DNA TGTGCCAGCAGGCAGGGGTTGAACACTGAAGCTTTCTTT. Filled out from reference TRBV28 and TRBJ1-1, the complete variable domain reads DVKVTQSSRYLVKRTGEKVFLECVQDMDHENMFWYRQDPGLGLRLIYFSYDVKMKEKGDIPEGYSVSREKKERFSLILESASTNQTSMYLCASRQGLNTEAFFGQGTRLTVV.

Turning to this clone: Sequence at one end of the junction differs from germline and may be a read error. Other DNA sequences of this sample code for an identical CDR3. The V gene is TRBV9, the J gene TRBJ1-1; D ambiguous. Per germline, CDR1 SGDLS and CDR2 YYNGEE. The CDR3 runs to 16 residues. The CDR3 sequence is CASSVDGSSMNTEAFF. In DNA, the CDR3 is TGTGCCAGTAGCGTCGACGGCAGTTCGATGAACACAGAAGCTTTCTTT.